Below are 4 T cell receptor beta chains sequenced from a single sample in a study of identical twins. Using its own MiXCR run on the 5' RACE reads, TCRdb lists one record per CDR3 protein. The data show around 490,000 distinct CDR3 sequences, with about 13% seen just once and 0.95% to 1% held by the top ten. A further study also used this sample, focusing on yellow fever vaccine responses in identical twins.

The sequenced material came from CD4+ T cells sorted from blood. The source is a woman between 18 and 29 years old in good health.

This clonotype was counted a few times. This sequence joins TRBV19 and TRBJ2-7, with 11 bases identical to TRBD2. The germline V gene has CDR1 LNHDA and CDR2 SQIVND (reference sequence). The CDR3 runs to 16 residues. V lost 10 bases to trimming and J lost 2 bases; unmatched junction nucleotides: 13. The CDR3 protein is CATTIPGTSGTYEQYF. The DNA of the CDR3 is TGTGCCACCACGATCCCCGGGACTAGCGGTACCTACGAGCAGTACTTC.

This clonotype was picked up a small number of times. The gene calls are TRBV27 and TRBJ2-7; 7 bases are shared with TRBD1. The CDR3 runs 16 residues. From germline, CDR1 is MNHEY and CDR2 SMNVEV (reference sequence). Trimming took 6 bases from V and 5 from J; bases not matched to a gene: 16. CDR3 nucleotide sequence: TGTGCCAGCAGCTACCCATGGACAGGTCTTGTGAACGAGCAGTACTTC. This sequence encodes CASSYPWTGLVNEQYF.

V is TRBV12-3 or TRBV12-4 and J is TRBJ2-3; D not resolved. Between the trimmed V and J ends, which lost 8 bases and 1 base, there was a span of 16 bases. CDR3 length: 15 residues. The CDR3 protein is CASHKIPVGTDTQYF. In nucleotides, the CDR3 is TGTGCCAGCCATAAGATCCCGGTGGGCACAGATACGCAGTATTTT.

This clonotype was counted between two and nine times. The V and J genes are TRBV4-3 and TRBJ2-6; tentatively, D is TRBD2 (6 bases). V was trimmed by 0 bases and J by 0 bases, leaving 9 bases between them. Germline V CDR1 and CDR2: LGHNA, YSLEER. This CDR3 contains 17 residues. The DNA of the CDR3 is TGCGCCAGCAGCCAAGATCTGGGAGGCTCTGGGGCCAACGTCCTGACTTTC. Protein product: CASSQDLGGSGANVLTF.